A selection of T cell receptor beta chains follows, all from one sample in a study of T cell repertoires in cytomegalovirus infection. A single record per CDR3 protein comes from TCRdb applying MiXCR to the reads. Of more than 500,000 distinct CDR3 sequences in the sample, approximately 15% were seen once. The sequenced material came from CD8+ T cells from PBMCs. Receptors were obtained from a human donor in good health (CMV status not recorded). Some clones in this sample may be carry-over from other donors' samples. Each CDR3 is given with its conserved first and last residue. The order of the fields is J gene, V gene, clone size, D gene, CDR3 protein, CDR3 DNA. D genes are given only for firm matches. The size field is filled for only some rows; it gives once, few, many or a size class.

TRBJ2-3 | TRBV5-5 | many | TRBD1 | CASSLNQGATDTQYF | TGTGCCAGCAGCTTGAACCAGGGGGCCACAGATACGCAGTATTTT
TRBJ1-1 | TRBV7-9 | many | NA | CASSPLEGMNTEAFF | TGTGCCAGCAGCCCTCTGGAAGGGATGAACACTGAAGCTTTCTTT
TRBJ1-1 | TRBV6-8 | few | NA | CASTWEPNTEAFF | TGTGCCAGCACCTGGGAGCCGAACACTGAAGCTTTCTTT
TRBJ2-3 | TRBV7-6 | many | TRBD2 | CASGYLAGRSPDTQYF | TGTGCCAGCGGGTACTTAGCGGGAAGGAGCCCAGATACGCAGTATTTT
TRBJ2-7 | TRBV28 | many | NA | CASSRQDSSYEQYF | TGTGCCAGCAGCCGACAGGACTCCTCCTACGAGCAGTACTTC
TRBJ2-1 | TRBV18 | NA | TRBD1 | CASSPPGTGENEQFF | TGTGCCAGCTCACCGCCCGGGACAGGGGAAAATGAGCAGTTCTTC
TRBJ1-1 | TRBV6-1 | few | NA | CATRTSRVTEAFF | TGTGCCACCCGAACGTCTAGGGTCACTGAAGCTTTCTTT
TRBJ1-6 | TRBV6-5 | few | TRBD1 | CASSSGTGWSPLHF | TGTGCCAGCAGTTCCGGGACAGGGTGGTCACCCCTCCACTTT
TRBJ1-2 | TRBV25-1 | few | TRBD1 | CASRRPGQNYGYTF | TGTGCCAGCCGAAGACCGGGACAGAACTATGGCTACACCTTC
TRBJ1-6 | TRBV6-5 | NA | NA | CASRHRTKRNSPLHF | TGTGCCAGCAGACACCGGACAAAACGGAATTCACCCCTCCACTTT
TRBJ1-3 | TRBV2 | many | NA | CASSEVGVSGNTIYF | TGTGCCAGCAGTGAAGTGGGGGTCTCTGGAAACACCATATATTTT
TRBJ2-3 | TRBV7-9 | many | TRBD2 | CASSPPPTSGITDTQYF | TGTGCCAGCAGCCCCCCCCCGACTAGCGGCATCACAGATACGCAGTATTTT
TRBJ1-1 | TRBV12-5 | many | NA | CASALSGTEAFF | TGTGCTAGTGCCCTGAGCGGCACTGAAGCTTTCTTT
TRBJ1-3 | TRBV28 | many | NA | CASVLRRRNSGNTIYF | TGTGCCAGCGTCTTAAGACGGAGAAACTCTGGAAACACCATATATTTT
TRBJ1-2 | TRBV14 | NA | NA | CASSQAPSGGYTF | TGTGCCAGCAGCCAAGCCCCATCGGGGGGCTACACCTTC
TRBJ1-1 | TRBV4-1 | few | NA | CASSPDKGQINTEAFF | TGCGCCAGCAGCCCAGATAAAGGACAGATAAACACTGAAGCTTTCTTT
TRBJ2-7 | TRBV27 | NA | NA | CASGSGGARYEQYF | TGTGCCAGCGGTTCAGGAGGGGCGAGGTACGAGCAGTACTTC
TRBJ1-3 | TRBV2 | NA | NA | CASSKYTNSGNTIYF | TGTGCCAGCAGTAAGTACACCAACTCTGGAAACACCATATATTTT
TRBJ2-1 | TRBV4-1 | NA | NA | CASSQEVRNEQFF | TGCGCCAGCAGCCAAGAGGTGAGGAATGAGCAGTTCTTC
TRBJ2-2 | TRBV5-1 | few | NA | CASSFRTTNTGELFF | TGCGCCAGCAGCTTCAGGACAACGAACACCGGGGAGCTGTTTTTT
TRBJ2-1 | TRBV14 | NA | TRBD1 | CASSQVQGAQQLF | TGTGCCAGCAGCCAGGTACAGGGGGCTCAGCAGTTATTC
TRBJ1-2 | TRBV29-1 | few | NA | CSVPQYVDLTNYGYTF | TGCAGCGTTCCCCAATACGTGGACCTCACTAACTATGGCTACACCTTC
TRBJ1-5 | TRBV4-1 | many | TRBD1 | CASSPDRVFNQPQHF | TGCGCCAGCAGCCCCGACAGGGTCTTCAATCAGCCCCAGCATTTT
TRBJ2-1 | TRBV27 | NA | NA | CASSLLAGSEQFF | TGTGCCAGCAGTTTATTAGCCGGCAGTGAGCAGTTCTTC
TRBJ2-7 | TRBV27 | NA | NA | CASSSTGQGTYEQYF | TGTGCCAGCAGTTCTACGGGTCAGGGGACCTACGAGCAGTACTTC
TRBJ2-2 | TRBV27 | NA | NA | CASSLGQDTGELFF | TGTGCCAGCAGTTTGGGGCAGGACACCGGGGAGCTGTTTTTT
TRBJ2-2 | TRBV6-4 | few | NA | CASSDSAGIGELFF | TGTGCCAGCAGTGACTCAGCGGGTATCGGGGAGCTGTTTTTT
TRBJ1-1 | TRBV7-3 | many | TRBD1 | CASSSTGGEGTEAFF | TGTGCCAGCAGCTCGACAGGGGGGGAGGGCACTGAAGCTTTCTTT
TRBJ1-5 | TRBV28 | NA | NA | CASTLQGDWGNQPQHF | TGTGCCAGCACCCTTCAGGGAGATTGGGGCAATCAGCCCCAGCATTTT
TRBJ2-2 | TRBV6-6 | few | TRBD1 | CASSYSGTGPTGELFF | TGTGCCAGCAGTTACTCCGGGACAGGGCCCACCGGGGAGCTGTTTTTT
TRBJ2-4 | TRBV7-9 | many | NA | CAGVQGNIQYF | TGTGCCGGTGTGCAGGGGAACATTCAGTACTTC
TRBJ1-4 | TRBV7-9 | many | NA | CASSSSRTGGEKLFF | TGTGCCAGCAGCTCCTCCAGGACTGGGGGTGAAAAACTGTTTTTT
TRBJ1-2 | TRBV19 | NA | TRBD1 | CASSIHDRASYGYTF | TGTGCCAGTAGTATCCACGACAGGGCATCCTATGGCTACACCTTC
TRBJ2-4 | TRBV9 | NA | TRBD2 | CASSVGLAGGNIQYF | TGTGCCAGCAGCGTAGGTCTAGCGGGAGGAAACATTCAGTACTTC
TRBJ2-3 | TRBV28 | many | TRBD2 | CASNQGTSGRDTQYF | TGTGCCAGCAACCAGGGGACTAGCGGAAGAGATACGCAGTATTTT
TRBJ2-5 | TRBV7-4 | NA | TRBD1 | CASSTDRGREAQYF | TGTGCCAGCAGCACCGACAGGGGGCGAGAGGCCCAGTACTTC
TRBJ2-1 | TRBV12-3/TRBV12-4 | many | NA | CASSPTGYEQFF | TGTGCCAGCAGTCCGACGGGGTATGAGCAGTTCTTC
TRBJ1-5 | TRBV27 | NA | NA | CASRSYSNQPQHF | TGTGCCAGCAGATCCTATAGCAATCAGCCCCAGCATTTT
TRBJ2-2 | TRBV7-2 | many | NA | CASSLKRGGGNTGELFF | TGTGCCAGCAGCTTAAAGAGGGGGGGGGGAAACACCGGGGAGCTGTTTTTT
TRBJ2-6 | TRBV2 | NA | NA | CASSESLASGANVLTF | TGTGCCAGCAGTGAAAGTTTAGCCTCCGGGGCCAACGTCCTGACTTTC
TRBJ2-7 | TRBV11-2 | many | TRBD1 | CASSLDTGGEQYF | TGTGCCAGCAGCTTAGATACAGGGGGCGAGCAGTACTTC